This T cell receptor (beta chain) came from a study of blood T cell repertoires in COVID-19. Original analysis: Amplification with reference gene primers provided the estimates of nucleated cell counts. Using immunoSEQ multiplex PCR, the repertoire was profiled, and TCRdb retains in-frame clones only, with some absent. The DNA was the basis for D and trimming; V, J and clone size are from that table. This sample has some 120,000 clones, with approximately 84% found just once. Germline CDR1 reads SGDLS; CDR2 reads YYNGEE. This CDR3 is 14 amino acids long. The ends were cut back, 0 bases at V and 6 bases at J, with 12 bases in the middle.

This receptor was obtained from a woman in her twenties or thirties who had recovered from COVID-19. The chain joins TRBV9 to TRBJ1-1, with a tentative D call TRBD1 (6 bases). Sequencing was carried out using peripheral blood. The CDR3: CASSVAVSGAEAFF. The DNA for the CDR3 is TGTGCCAGCAGCGTAGCTGTCTCAGGGGCTGAAGCTTTCTTT.